A selection of T cell receptor beta chains follows, all from one sample in a study of shared clonotypes between healthy human individuals. Libraries were prepared by immunoSEQ multiplex PCR; TCRdb keeps only in-frame clonotypes and omits some of them. The table has under 600,000 clones, roughly 98% seen once; the top ten hold 0.3%. Sequenced material: naive CD8+ T cells sorted from blood. The source of these receptors is a man aged 25 to 40 in good health. The CDR3 runs from the conserved cysteine through the conserved F or W. The D gene is left open where the match is weak. Clone size is stated in some rows and not others, as once, few, many or a class when expanded.

-	TRBV14	TRBJ2-3	TRBD2	CASSLTSGGTTDTQYF	TGTGCCAGCAGCTTGACTAGCGGCGGAACCACAGATACGCAGTATTTT
-	TRBV5-1	TRBJ2-7	-	CASSDRNTYDVQYF	TGCGCCAGCAGCGACCGCAATACCTACGATGTGCAGTACTTC
-	TRBV29-1	TRBJ2-7	-	CSVEVRLGEQYF	TGCAGCGTTGAAGTTCGTCTTGGCGAGCAGTACTTC
-	TRBV7-3	TRBJ2-1	-	CASSLNSRTEQFF	TGTGCCAGCAGCTTAAACTCCCGTACTGAGCAGTTCTTC
few	TRBV13	TRBJ2-1	-	CASSPPLVPEQFF	TGTGCCAGCAGCCCGCCGCTAGTCCCTGAGCAGTTCTTC
-	TRBV27	TRBJ2-2	-	CASSLGRGTGELFF	TGTGCCAGCAGTTTAGGGAGGGGGACTGGGGAGCTGTTTTTT
-	TRBV6-1	TRBJ2-7	TRBD2	CASSEFLAGSSYEQYF	TGTGCCAGCAGTGAATTCTTAGCGGGAAGTTCCTACGAGCAGTACTTC
-	TRBV11-1	TRBJ2-2	TRBD2	CASSLLVLAGVSSPGELFF	TGTGCCAGCAGCTTACTAGTCCTAGCGGGAGTAAGTTCCCCCGGGGAGCTGTTTTTT
-	TRBV9	TRBJ1-1	-	CASSDLGRENTEAFF	TGTGCCAGCAGCGATTTGGGCAGGGAGAACACTGAAGCTTTCTTT
-	TRBV29-1	TRBJ2-7	-	CSVRDLTYEQYF	TGCAGCGTCCGGGACCTAACCTACGAGCAGTACTTC
-	TRBV5-4	TRBJ2-3	TRBD1	CASSLYGSQGGTDTQYF	TGTGCCAGCAGCCTGTACGGAAGTCAGGGGGGCACAGATACGCAGTATTTT
-	TRBV7-9	TRBJ2-1	TRBD2	CASSPPGWGGRNEQFF	TGTGCCAGCAGTCCCCCGGGATGGGGGGGGAGAAATGAGCAGTTCTTC
-	TRBV16	TRBJ2-7	-	CASSQSGRFYEQYF	TGTGCCAGCAGCCAATCTGGCAGGTTCTACGAGCAGTACTTC
-	TRBV5-6	TRBJ2-1	TRBD1	CASSFGTGDNEQFF	TGTGCCAGCAGCTTTGGGACAGGTGACAATGAGCAGTTCTTC
-	TRBV6-5	TRBJ2-2	-	CASSRAVPNTGELFF	TGTGCCAGCAGTCGAGCGGTGCCGAACACCGGGGAGCTGTTTTTT
-	TRBV27	TRBJ1-5	TRBD1	CASSLSRGSQPQHF	TGTGCCAGCAGTTTAAGCAGGGGGAGTCAGCCCCAGCATTTT
-	TRBV7-2	TRBJ2-5	TRBD2	CASSLGDYINKETQYF	TGTGCCAGCAGCTTAGGGGACTACATAAACAAAGAGACCCAGTACTTC
-	TRBV13	TRBJ2-2	-	CASSFSQDSRAGELFF	TGTGCCAGCAGCTTTTCCCAGGACAGCAGGGCCGGGGAGCTGTTTTTT
-	TRBV11-2	TRBJ2-7	TRBD2	CASSSPLGSGRAEQYF	TGTGCCAGCAGCTCCCCCTTAGGTAGCGGGAGGGCAGAGCAGTACTTC
-	TRBV2	TRBJ2-3	-	CASSLGWEGDTQYF	TGTGCCAGCAGCCTTGGATGGGAAGGGGATACGCAGTATTTT
-	TRBV5-6	TRBJ2-7	TRBD1	CASSVDRVAFYEQYF	TGTGCCAGCAGCGTGGACAGGGTAGCCTTCTACGAGCAGTACTTC
-	TRBV25-1	TRBJ2-7	-	CASSEWESTYEQYF	TGTGCCAGCAGTGAATGGGAATCTACCTACGAGCAGTACTTC
once	TRBV7-9	TRBJ1-1	-	CASSLGQGNTEAFF	TGTGCCAGCAGCTTAGGGCAGGGGAACACTGAAGCTTTCTTT
-	TRBV6-4	TRBJ2-7	-	CASSEWAGVNYEQYF	TGTGCCAGCAGTGAATGGGCAGGGGTTAATTACGAGCAGTACTTC
-	TRBV5-1	TRBJ2-7	TRBD1	CASSLTGQYEQYF	TGCGCCAGCAGCTTGACGGGACAGTACGAGCAGTACTTC
-	TRBV4-1	TRBJ2-7	-	CASSQEPVLWQYF	TGCGCCAGCAGCCAAGAACCAGTCCTTTGGCAGTACTTC
-	TRBV9	TRBJ2-7	-	CASSVDSYNEQYF	TGTGCCAGCAGCGTAGACTCCTACAACGAGCAGTACTTC
-	TRBV9	TRBJ2-2	TRBD1	CASSDTGTGVGELFF	TGTGCCAGCAGCGATACCGGGACAGGGGTCGGGGAGCTGTTTTTT
-	TRBV28	TRBJ2-7	-	CASSFSERPYEQYF	TGTGCCAGCAGTTTTAGTGAAAGGCCCTACGAGCAGTACTTC
-	TRBV4-2	TRBJ2-2	-	CASSQDLELFF	TGTGCCAGCAGCCAAGACCTGGAGCTGTTTTTT
-	TRBV6-6	TRBJ1-1	-	CASREGGFGNTEAFF	TGTGCCAGCCGCGAAGGGGGTTTTGGGAACACTGAAGCTTTCTTT
-	TRBV7-6	TRBJ2-1	-	CASSSRSYNEQFF	TGTGCCAGCAGCTCACGTTCCTACAATGAGCAGTTCTTC
-	TRBV19	TRBJ2-7	TRBD2	CASSRSGTSYEQYF	TGTGCCAGTTCCCGTAGCGGGACCTCCTACGAGCAGTACTTC
-	TRBV7-3	TRBJ2-2	-	CASSRRWGGELFF	TGTGCCAGCAGCCGGCGATGGGGCGGGGAGCTGTTTTTT
-	TRBV14	TRBJ2-1	-	CASSPSGYYNEQFF	TGTGCCAGCAGCCCCAGCGGGTACTACAATGAGCAGTTCTTC
-	TRBV4-1	TRBJ2-1	-	CASSAQGARNEQFF	TGCGCCAGCAGCGCCCAAGGGGCGAGGAATGAGCAGTTCTTC
-	TRBV4-1	TRBJ2-7	-	CASSPGPIYEQYF	TGCGCCAGCAGCCCCGGGCCGATCTACGAGCAGTACTTC
-	TRBV5-3	TRBJ1-2	TRBD1	CARSPPGTGVNYGYTF	TGTGCCAGAAGCCCCCCCGGGACAGGAGTAAACTATGGCTACACCTTC
-	TRBV7-8	TRBJ2-2	-	CASSQAGTYWSGELFF	TGTGCCAGCAGCCAGGCCGGGACTTACTGGTCCGGGGAGCTGTTTTTT
-	TRBV5-1	TRBJ2-7	-	CASSLLARVSDEQYF	TGCGCCAGCAGCTTATTAGCTCGGGTCTCCGACGAGCAGTACTTC